This TCR beta chain was sequenced for a study of blood T cell repertoires in COVID-19. Study context: Collection of acute and convalescent COVID-19 samples took place in the United States, Italy and Spain.

In its sample, this clone was seen once. How the authors handled the data: By means of reference gene primer amplification, nucleated cell counts were estimated. Data came from immunoSEQ multiplex PCR; TCRdb stores just in-frame clones and leaves some out. The DNA was the basis for D and trimming; V, J and clone size are from that table. The sample holds 200,000 or so clones, 80% to 90% seen once. The ends were cut back, 0 bases at V and 8 bases at J, with 13 bases in the middle. This CDR3 spans 14 amino acids. Germline V CDR1 and CDR2: MNHNY, SVGAGI (reference sequence). Sequenced material: peripheral blood. V is TRBV6-6 and J is TRBJ1-2; D gene ambiguous. The TCR sequence derives from a man aged 65 to 85 with active or convalescent COVID-19. The CDR3 protein is CASSYSHGSSGYTF. The CDR3 DNA reads TGTGCCAGCAGTTACTCCCACGGGTCCAGCGGCTACACCTTC.